The rows below give T cell receptor beta chains drawn from one sample of a study of control samples from healthy donors and cancer patients. The protocol was immunoSEQ multiplex PCR, while the TCRdb copy is restricted to in-frame clones and leaves out a portion. Of tens of thousands of clones in the sample, roughly 94% were seen once. The sequencing sample was made of blood. Source of these receptors: a man aged 60 to 69 in good health. Each CDR3 is given without its conserved first and last residue. Fields, in order: J gene, V gene, CDR3 protein.

TRBJ2-5 | TRBV12-5 | ASGASGRETQY
TRBJ2-5 | TRBV6-4 | ASSDVRGTQY
TRBJ1-1 | TRBV11-2 | ASSSPTGWSGTEAF
TRBJ2-2 | TRBV29-1 | SVTRLATTGELF
TRBJ2-5 | TRBV5-4 | ASSIDRGKTQY
TRBJ2-1 | TRBV19 | ASSIARDRASNEQF
TRBJ2-5 | TRBV5-4 | ASSRADTQETQY
TRBJ2-1 | TRBV3-1/TRBV3-2 | ASSQGGGTEQF
TRBJ2-7 | TRBV21-1 | ASSNQGSGDRAHEQY
TRBJ2-3 | TRBV9 | ASNLAGGTDTQY
TRBJ1-4 | TRBV5-4 | ASSSLRGGVGKLF
TRBJ1-6 | TRBV30 | AWSSNRGNSPLH
TRBJ2-7 | TRBV7-9 | ASSLGVDEQY
TRBJ2-5 | TRBV20-1 | SAATETQY
TRBJ2-2 | TRBV27 | ASSLSAGGGAGELF
TRBJ2-1 | TRBV19 | ASSTAPGAYNEQF
TRBJ2-7 | TRBV5-4 | ASSRTGTQEQY
TRBJ1-1 | TRBV9 | ASSGTSVGGEAF
TRBJ2-3 | TRBV14 | ASSLTDTQY
TRBJ1-2 | TRBV6-2/TRBV6-3 | ASSYIQGYGYT
TRBJ1-3 | TRBV6-5 | ASRLTWDSGNTIY
TRBJ1-5 | TRBV19 | ASSPDLVGQPQH
TRBJ2-2 | TRBV14 | ASSQESEEGNTGELF
TRBJ2-7 | TRBV19 | ASSIRGLGEQY
TRBJ2-6 | TRBV7-6 | ASSLGGGAGANVLT
TRBJ2-3 | TRBV9 | ASSVEPSPGGRSTDTQY
TRBJ2-7 | TRBV10-2 | ASSEAGEGYEQY
TRBJ2-3 | TRBV27 | ASSSPGTSGGTDTQY
TRBJ2-2 | TRBV11-2 | ASSSSGLAGGNTGELF
TRBJ2-7 | TRBV5-4 | ASSFDIGQAYEQY
TRBJ2-5 | TRBV4-2 | ASSTRTGGTETQY
TRBJ1-4 | TRBV6-1 | ASSEAGWQGYEKLF
TRBJ2-5 | TRBV9 | ASSGTGGAETQY
TRBJ2-7 | TRBV2 | ASSLKGGSTEQY
TRBJ2-5 | TRBV24-1 | ATSEPGGTETQY
TRBJ1-5 | TRBV2 | ASSFSRTADQPQH
TRBJ2-4 | TRBV5-8 | ASSLHGGLAKNIQY
TRBJ1-5 | TRBV7-8 | ASSRYKSNQPQH
TRBJ2-1 | TRBV9 | ASSVGGGSSYNEQF
TRBJ2-7 | TRBV7-9 | ASSFDGRGTYEQY
TRBJ2-7 | TRBV28 | ASSLDVGYEQY
TRBJ1-2 | TRBV19 | ASSSGRMGPIEGYGYT
TRBJ2-3 | TRBV5-1 | ASSLSAELDTQY
TRBJ1-4 | TRBV30 | AWSETGTTNEKLF
TRBJ2-3 | TRBV9 | ASSVTIGDTQY
TRBJ2-1 | TRBV5-1 | ASSPQSVGQTQF
TRBJ2-3 | TRBV12-3/TRBV12-4 | ASRFTRTDTQY
TRBJ2-5 | TRBV4-2 | ASSQVGGMGKETQY
TRBJ2-7 | TRBV6-2/TRBV6-3 | ASSPGREGLYEQY
TRBJ1-1 | TRBV30 | AWRPRGRAF
TRBJ1-2 | TRBV29-1 | SVPKTGVGDGYT
TRBJ2-7 | TRBV12-3/TRBV12-4 | ASRSSGNYEQY